This passage covers 18 T cell receptor beta chains from one sample sequenced in a study of blood T cell repertoires in COVID-19. The table came from immunoSEQ multiplex PCR; TCRdb's copy has only in-frame clones and leaves some out. This table has about 74,000 clones, around nine tenths appearing once. The sequenced sample was peripheral blood. These receptor sequences come from a human donor in a cohort sampled during active COVID-19.

The rearrangement uses TRBV28 and TRBJ2-7; 8 nucleotides agree with TRBD2. Germline trimming cut 4 bases from V and 6 bases from J; bases unmatched to any gene: 8. Germline V gene lookup returns CDR1 MDHEN and CDR2 SYDVKM. CDR3 size: 14 residues. CDR3 amino acids: CASSSLREGREQYF. DNA of the CDR3: TGTGCCAGCAGTTCCCTACGGGAGGGCCGCGAGCAGTACTTC.

The chain has TRBV7-9 and TRBJ1-5; a possible D gene is TRBD1 (6 bases). Trimming took off 3 bases at V and 6 bases at J, with 12 bases between the two ends. There are 14 residues in the CDR3. The germline V gene has CDR1 SEHNR and CDR2 FQNEAQ (reference sequence). CDR3 sequence: CASSFPGVGQPQHF. In DNA, the CDR3 is TGTGCCAGCAGCTTTCCAGGGGTGGGTCAGCCCCAGCATTTT.

Only a few counts were recorded for this clone. The DNA is omitted, as the CDR3 cannot be located on it reliably, and the CDR3 follows TCRdb's listing. The rearrangement links TRBV6-6 to TRBJ1-6; the table gives TRBD1 as D, unverified against the DNA. The CDR3 contains 15 residues when both ends are counted. Germline V CDR1 and CDR2: MNHNY, SVGAGI (reference sequence). CDR3 sequence: CASSYSGQGGSPLHF.

The chain links TRBV21-1 to TRBJ2-2; no DNA check was done on the table's D call, TRBD2. TRBV21-1 is described as a pseudogene. The CDR3 is 16 amino acids. The CDR3 coding sequence is TGTGCCAGCAGCAACTGCGGGAGGCGGGACACCGGGGAGCTGTTTTTT. Translated: CASSNCGRRDTGELFF.

This chain connects TRBV14 to TRBJ2-3, with a possible D match to TRBD1 (6 bases). Between the trimmed V and J ends, which lost 4 bases and 2 bases, there was a span of 16 bases. This CDR3 spans 16 amino acids. In germline, CDR1 is SGHDN, CDR2 FVKESK. CDR3 bases: TGTGCCAGCAGCCGCTTTTTTGGACAGCTCACAGATACGCAGTATTTT. This codes for CASSRFFGQLTDTQYF.

This rearrangement joins TRBV7-2 to TRBJ2-3; TRBD2 matches 11 bases. V dropped 5 bases and J dropped 4; count of bases not matched to a gene: 8. From germline, CDR1 is SGHTA and CDR2 FQGNSA. This CDR3 is 16 amino acids long. The DNA of the CDR3 is TGTGCCAGCAGCCCCACTAGCGGGAGTTTGGCAGATACGCAGTATTTT. Its protein product is CASSPTSGSLADTQYF.

The chain combines TRBV28 with TRBJ2-1; D is possibly TRBD1 (5 bases). The length of the CDR3 is 13 residues. V shed 3 bases and J shed 2 bases, with 5 bases lying between them. Germline V gene data show CDR1 as MDHEN and CDR2 as SYDVKM. CDR3 protein: CASSLTAYNEQFF. The CDR3 DNA reads TGTGCCAGCAGTTTGACAGCCTACAATGAGCAGTTCTTC.

The rearrangement joins TRBV6-1 to TRBJ2-7; D is possibly TRBD2 (5 bases). Germline values: CDR1 MNHNS, CDR2 SASEGT. This CDR3 has 13 amino acids. V lost 3 bases to trimming and J lost 7 bases, with 13 bases between them. The CDR3 reads CASSELAGREQYF. The DNA of the CDR3 is TGTGCCAGCAGTGAGCTAGCAGGTCGAGAGCAGTACTTC.

The chain employs TRBV10-1 and TRBJ2-4, with a weak D call TRBD1 (7 bases). V was pared by 9 bases and J by 1 base, with 40 bases between. The CDR3 runs to 23 residues. The V gene's germline CDR1 is WNHNN and CDR2 SYGVQD (reference sequence). The CDR3 sequence: CARRLPYLQGCERNGGAKNIQYF. The CDR3 bases are TGCGCCAGGAGGCTTCCCTACCTACAGGGGTGCGAGAGGAACGGAGGGGCCAAAAACATTCAGTACTTC.

The CDR3 loop reads CASTLGRGSGELFF. In DNA, the CDR3 is TGTGCCAGCACCCTGGGCAGGGGTTCCGGGGAGCTGTTTTTT. The chain joins TRBV28 to TRBJ2-2, with D possibly being TRBD1 (6 bases). Trimming left V 7 bases short and J 6 bases short, with 15 bases between. CDR3 size: 14 residues. Germline lookup yields CDR1 MDHEN and CDR2 SYDVKM. The complete variable domain, with remaining parts taken from reference TRBV28 and TRBJ2-2, reads DVKVTQSSRYLVKRTGEKVFLECVQDMDHENMFWYRQDPGLGLRLIYFSYDVKMKEKGDIPEGYSVSREKKERFSLILESASTNQTSMYLCASTLGRGSGELFFGEGSRLTVL.

The chain carries TRBV10-3 and TRBJ2-5; 7 nucleotides match TRBD1. CDR1 is ENHRY, CDR2 SYGVKD, per germline. V was pared by 5 bases and J by 1 base, with 1 base of the junction left unmatched. The CDR3 consists of 13 residues. In DNA, the CDR3 is TGTGCCATCAGTACAGGGGCCCAAGAGACCCAGTACTTC. Translation gives CAISTGAQETQYF.

J is TRBJ2-1 and V is TRBV5-1; TRBD2 agrees at 13 bases. V lost 4 bases to trimming and J lost 3 bases; unmatched junction nucleotides: 10. In germline, CDR1 is SGHRS, CDR2 YFSETQ. This CDR3 region has 18 residues. The CDR3 sequence: CASSPGTSGIGVYNEQFF. CDR3 in DNA: TGCGCCAGCAGCCCTGGGACTAGCGGGATAGGGGTCTACAATGAGCAGTTCTTC. Drawing the rest from reference TRBV5-1 and TRBJ2-1, the complete variable domain is KAGVTQTPRYLIKTRGQQVTLSCSPISGHRSVSWYQQTPGQGLQFLFEYFSETQRNKGNFPGRFSGRQFSNSRSEMNVSTLELGDSALYLCASSPGTSGIGVYNEQFFGPGTRLTVL.

This chain uses TRBV6-2 or TRBV6-3 with TRBJ2-7; D is possibly TRBD2 (6 bases). Trimming pared 2 bases from V and 0 bases from J, leaving 11 bases between. Looked up from germline, CDR1 is MNHEY and CDR2 is SVGEGT. CDR3 length equals 15 residues. CDR3 region: CASSYVLASSYEQYF. The CDR3 DNA reads as TGTGCCAGCAGTTACGTTCTAGCGTCCTCCTACGAGCAGTACTTC.

The chain has TRBV30 and TRBJ2-5; D perhaps matches TRBD2 (5 bases). Germline CDR1 reads GTSNPN; CDR2 reads SVGIG (reference sequence). Trimming took off 0 bases at V and 7 bases at J, with 9 bases between the two ends. The CDR3 is 12 residues long. Written as DNA, the CDR3 is TGTGCCTGGAGTGTATATGGAGGGACCCAGTACTTC. This sequence encodes CAWSVYGGTQYF. The full variable domain, rest sourced from reference TRBV30 and TRBJ2-5, is SQTIHQWPATLVQPVGSPLSLECTVEGTSNPNLYWYRQAAGRGLQLLFYSVGIGQISSEVPQNLSASRPQDRQFILSSKKLLLSDSGFYLCAWSVYGGTQYFGPGTRLLVL.

V gene TRBV7-2 combines with J gene TRBJ2-3; tentative D call: TRBD2 (6 bases). V lost 1 base to trimming and J lost 3 bases, with 8 bases between them. Germline V gene data show CDR1 as SGHTA and CDR2 as FQGNSA. This CDR3 is 14 amino acids long. CDR3 coding DNA: TGTGCCAGCAGCTTAGGGCTAGCGACAGATACGCAGTATTTT. It encodes CASSLGLATDTQYF.

The chain joins TRBV5-1 to TRBJ2-3; 7 bases match TRBD1. Germline-derived CDR1 and CDR2 are SGHRS and YFSETQ. Trimming removed 4 bases from V and 5 bases from J; junction bases left unmatched: 10. This CDR3 is 15 amino acids long. CDR3 residues: CASSQQQGSEDTQYF. In nucleotides, the CDR3 is TGCGCCAGCAGCCAACAACAGGGGAGTGAAGATACGCAGTATTTT.

The chain carries TRBV2 and TRBJ2-2; perhaps TRBD1 as D (6 bases). Trimming left V 6 bases short and J 6 bases short, with 11 bases between. Germline loops: CDR1 SNHLY, CDR2 FYNNEI. The CDR3 contains 13 residues. CDR3 coding DNA: TGTGCCAGCAGGGTAGGGGGTTCCGGGGAGCTGTTTTTT. This codes for CASRVGGSGELFF. The variable domain in full, with the rest retrieved from reference TRBV2 and TRBJ2-2, is EPEVTQTPSHQVTQMGQEVILRCVPISNHLYFYWYRQILGQKVEFLVSFYNNEISEKSEIFDDQFSVERPDGSNFTLKIRSTKLEDSAMYFCASRVGGSGELFFGEGSRLTVL.

This sequence joins TRBV7-2 and TRBJ2-3; 8 positions match TRBD2. This CDR3 has 18 amino acids. The trim removed 0 bases at V and 7 bases at J, leaving 15 bases unmatched. The germline V gene has CDR1 SGHTA and CDR2 FQGNSA. The CDR3 here is CASSLAPVGSGSGYTQYF. The DNA of the CDR3 is TGTGCCAGCAGCTTAGCCCCCGTTGGAAGCGGGAGTGGATATACGCAGTATTTT.